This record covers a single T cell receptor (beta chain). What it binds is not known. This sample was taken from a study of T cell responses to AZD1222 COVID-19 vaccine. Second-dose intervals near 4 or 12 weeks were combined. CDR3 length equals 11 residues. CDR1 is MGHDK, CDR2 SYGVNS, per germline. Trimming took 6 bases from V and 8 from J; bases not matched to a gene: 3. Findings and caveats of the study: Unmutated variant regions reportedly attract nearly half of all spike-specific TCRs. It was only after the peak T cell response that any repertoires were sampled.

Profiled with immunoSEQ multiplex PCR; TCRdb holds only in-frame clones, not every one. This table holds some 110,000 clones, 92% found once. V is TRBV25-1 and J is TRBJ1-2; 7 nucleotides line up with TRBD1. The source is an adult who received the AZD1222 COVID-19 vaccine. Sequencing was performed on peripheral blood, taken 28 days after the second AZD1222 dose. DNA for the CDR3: TGTGCCAGCAGGACAGGGTACGGCTACACCTTC. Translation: CASRTGYGYTF.